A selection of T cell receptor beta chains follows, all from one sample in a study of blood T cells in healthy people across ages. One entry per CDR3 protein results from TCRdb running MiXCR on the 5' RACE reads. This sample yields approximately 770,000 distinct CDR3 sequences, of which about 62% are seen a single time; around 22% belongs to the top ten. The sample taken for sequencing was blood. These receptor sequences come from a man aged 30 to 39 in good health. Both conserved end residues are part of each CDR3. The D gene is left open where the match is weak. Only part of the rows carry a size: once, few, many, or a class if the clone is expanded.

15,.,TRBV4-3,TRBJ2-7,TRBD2,CASSQSLAGGGEQYF,TGCGCCAGCAGCCAGTCACTAGCGGGAGGGGGAGAGCAGTACTTC
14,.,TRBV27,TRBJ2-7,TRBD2,CASSLLAGDNEQYF,TGTGCCAGCAGTTTACTAGCGGGGGACAATGAGCAGTACTTC
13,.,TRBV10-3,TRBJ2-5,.,CATSLELQETQYF,TGTGCAACCAGCTTAGAGTTACAAGAGACCCAGTACTTC
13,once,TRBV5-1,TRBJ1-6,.,CASSERNNSPLHF,TGCGCCAGCAGCGAGCGGAATAATTCACCCCTCCACTTT
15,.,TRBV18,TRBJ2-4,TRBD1,CASSPGTDPKNIQYF,TGTGCCAGCTCACCCGGGACAGATCCCAAAAACATTCAGTACTTC
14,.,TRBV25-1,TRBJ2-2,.,CASSVPTIPGELFF,TGTGCCAGCAGTGTCCCCACGATCCCCGGGGAGCTGTTTTTT
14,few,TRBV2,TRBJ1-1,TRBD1,CASSPTGGRTEAFF,TGTGCCAGCAGTCCGACAGGGGGCAGGACTGAAGCTTTCTTT
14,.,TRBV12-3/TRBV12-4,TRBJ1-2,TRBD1,CASSAGQENYGYTF,TGTGCCAGCAGTGCCGGACAGGAGAACTATGGCTACACCTTC
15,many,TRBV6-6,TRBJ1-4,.,CASSYSGRADEKLFF,TGTGCCAGCAGTTACTCGGGCAGGGCGGATGAAAAACTGTTTTTT
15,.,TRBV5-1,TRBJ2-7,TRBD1,CASSLLQGAHSEQYF,TGCGCCAGCAGCTTACTACAGGGGGCCCATAGCGAGCAGTACTTC
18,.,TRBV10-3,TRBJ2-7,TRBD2,CAISELRTSLPTRSEQYF,TGTGCCATCAGTGAGCTTAGGACTAGTCTCCCGACGCGGAGCGAGCAGTACTTC
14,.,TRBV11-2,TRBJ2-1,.,CASSQGIQGWEQFF,TGTGCCAGCAGCCAGGGGATACAGGGTTGGGAGCAGTTCTTC
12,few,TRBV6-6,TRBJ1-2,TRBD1,CASSPTGLGYTF,TGTGCCAGCAGTCCGACAGGGTTGGGCTACACCTTC
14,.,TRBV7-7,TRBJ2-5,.,CASSFGDHQETQYF,TGTGCCAGCAGCTTCGGCGACCATCAAGAGACCCAGTACTTC
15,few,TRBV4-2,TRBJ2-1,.,CASNPGGGPYNEQFF,TGTGCCAGCAACCCTGGAGGAGGGCCTTACAATGAGCAGTTCTTC
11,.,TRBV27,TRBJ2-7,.,CASGRSYEQYF,TGTGCCAGCGGGAGAAGCTACGAGCAGTACTTC
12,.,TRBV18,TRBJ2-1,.,CASLGLDKEQFF,TGTGCCAGCTTAGGGTTGGACAAGGAGCAGTTCTTC
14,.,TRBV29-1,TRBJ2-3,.,CSVDPGVGADTQYF,TGCAGCGTTGATCCCGGGGTTGGCGCAGATACGCAGTATTTT
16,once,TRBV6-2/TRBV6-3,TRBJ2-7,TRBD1,CASSDRPGQGTYEQYF,TGTGCCAGCAGTGACCGACCGGGACAGGGCACCTACGAGCAGTACTTC
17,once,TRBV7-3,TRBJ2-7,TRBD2,CASSPGGSGSSTYEQYF,TGTGCCAGCAGCCCAGGGGGTAGCGGGAGTTCGACCTACGAGCAGTACTTC
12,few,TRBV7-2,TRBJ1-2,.,CASSPRFRGYTF,TGTGCCAGCAGCCCGCGGTTTCGTGGCTACACCTTC
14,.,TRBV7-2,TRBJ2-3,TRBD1,CASSTGQGTDTQYF,TGTGCCAGCAGCACGGGACAGGGAACAGATACGCAGTATTTT
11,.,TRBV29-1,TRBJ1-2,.,CSVTEGGGYTF,TGCAGCGTTACCGAAGGGGGAGGCTACACCTTC
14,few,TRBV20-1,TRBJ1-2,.,CSARGTGANYGYTF,TGCAGTGCTCGGGGGACGGGAGCTAACTATGGCTACACCTTC
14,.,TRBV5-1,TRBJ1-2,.,CASSLGMSIDGYTF,TGCGCCAGCAGCTTAGGGATGTCGATCGATGGCTACACCTTC
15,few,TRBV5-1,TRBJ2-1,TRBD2,CASSLSPGGYNEQFF,TGCGCCAGCAGCTTGTCCCCGGGGGGCTACAATGAGCAGTTCTTC
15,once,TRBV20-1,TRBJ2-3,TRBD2,CSARDLTSGTDTQYF,TGCAGTGCTAGAGACCTCACTAGCGGAACAGATACGCAGTATTTT
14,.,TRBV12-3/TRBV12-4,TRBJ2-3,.,CASSLGVYTDTQYF,TGTGCCAGCAGTTTAGGGGTATACACAGATACGCAGTATTTT
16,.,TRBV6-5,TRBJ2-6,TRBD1,CATSGTGYSGANVLTF,TGTGCCACCTCAGGGACAGGCTACTCTGGGGCCAACGTCCTGACTTTC
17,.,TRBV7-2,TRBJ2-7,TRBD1,CASSPGGRTGGSYEQYF,TGTGCCAGCAGCCCCGGAGGGCGGACAGGGGGATCCTACGAGCAGTACTTC
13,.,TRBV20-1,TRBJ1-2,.,CSARGQGLYGYTF,TGCAGTGCTAGGGGGCAGGGCCTCTATGGCTACACCTTC
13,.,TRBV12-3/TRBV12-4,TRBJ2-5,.,CATSIRGQETQYF,TGTGCCACGTCAATTCGCGGCCAAGAGACCCAGTACTTC
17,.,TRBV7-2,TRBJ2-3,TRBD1,CASSLRTGTLYTDTQYF,TGTGCCAGCAGCTTAAGGACAGGGACGCTTTACACAGATACGCAGTATTTT
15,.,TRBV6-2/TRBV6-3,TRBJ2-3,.,CASGDRLVNTDTQYF,TGTGCCAGCGGGGACAGACTAGTGAACACAGATACGCAGTATTTT
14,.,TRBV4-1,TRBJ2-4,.,CASSQGRWGDIQYF,TGCGCCAGCAGCCAAGGCCGTTGGGGTGACATTCAGTACTTC
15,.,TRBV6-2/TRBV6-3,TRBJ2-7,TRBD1,CASSYVGTGLHEQYF,TGTGCCAGCAGTTATGTCGGGACAGGGTTGCACGAGCAGTACTTC
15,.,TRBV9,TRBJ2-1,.,CASSTITGVRDEQFF,TGTGCCAGCAGCACCATAACCGGGGTAAGGGATGAGCAGTTCTTC
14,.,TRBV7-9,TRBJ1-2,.,CASSLHGTQGGYTF,TGTGCCAGCAGCTTACACGGGACTCAAGGTGGCTACACCTTC
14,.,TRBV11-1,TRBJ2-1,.,CASTQGDNYNEQFF,TGTGCCAGCACTCAAGGGGACAATTACAATGAGCAGTTCTTC
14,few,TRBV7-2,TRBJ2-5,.,CASSPAWGGETQYF,TGTGCCAGCAGCCCCGCGTGGGGTGGAGAGACCCAGTACTTC
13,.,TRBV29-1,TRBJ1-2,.,CSVVSAGGYGYTF,TGCAGCGTTGTTTCCGCGGGGGGCTATGGCTACACCTTC
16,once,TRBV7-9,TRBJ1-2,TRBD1,CASSLSAGTGGHGYTF,TGTGCCAGCAGCTTGTCCGCCGGGACAGGCGGCCATGGCTACACCTTC
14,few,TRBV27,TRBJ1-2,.,CASSINRASYGYTF,TGTGCCAGCAGTATAAACCGGGCTTCCTATGGCTACACCTTC
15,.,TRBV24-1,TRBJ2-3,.,CATSGFEAERDTQYF,TGTGCCACCAGTGGATTTGAAGCAGAAAGGGATACGCAGTATTTT
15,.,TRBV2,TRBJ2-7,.,CASSATLPILREQYF,TGTGCCAGCAGTGCGACCCTTCCAATCTTACGAGAGCAGTACTTC
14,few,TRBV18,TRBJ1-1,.,CASSPRHGGDEAFF,TGTGCCAGCTCGCCACGCCATGGGGGGGATGAAGCTTTCTTT
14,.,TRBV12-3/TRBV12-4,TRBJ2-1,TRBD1,CASSSGTVKNEQFF,TGTGCCAGCAGTTCCGGGACAGTTAAGAATGAGCAGTTCTTC
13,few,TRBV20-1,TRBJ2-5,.,CSARERPHETQYF,TGCAGTGCTAGAGAACGGCCCCATGAGACCCAGTACTTC
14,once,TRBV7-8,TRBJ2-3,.,CASSLDSWSDTQYF,TGTGCCAGCAGCTTAGACTCATGGTCAGATACGCAGTATTTT
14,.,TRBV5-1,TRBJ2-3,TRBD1,CASRFGTVTDTQYF,TGCGCCAGCAGATTTGGGACAGTCACAGATACGCAGTATTTT
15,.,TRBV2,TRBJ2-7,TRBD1,CASSDGQGIAYEQYF,TGTGCCAGCAGTGACGGACAGGGCATTGCCTACGAGCAGTACTTC
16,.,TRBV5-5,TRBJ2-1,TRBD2,CASSLTGGSIYNEQFF,TGTGCCAGCAGCCTAACGGGCGGGAGTATCTACAATGAGCAGTTCTTC
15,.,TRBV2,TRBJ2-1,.,CASQIGHRTSNEQFF,TGTGCCAGCCAAATCGGCCACCGGACGAGTAATGAGCAGTTCTTC
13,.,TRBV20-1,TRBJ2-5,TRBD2,CSASGGAGETQYF,TGCAGTGCTAGCGGGGGGGCTGGAGAGACCCAGTACTTC
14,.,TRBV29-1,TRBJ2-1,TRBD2,CSVDLAGVGNEQFF,TGCAGCGTTGATCTAGCGGGAGTAGGCAATGAGCAGTTCTTC
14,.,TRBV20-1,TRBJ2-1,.,CSSNRESWGNEQFF,TGCAGTTCTAATCGGGAGTCCTGGGGCAATGAGCAGTTCTTC
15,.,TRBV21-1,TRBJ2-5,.,CASSPGLALAETQYF,TGTGCCAGCAGTCCGGGACTAGCATTGGCAGAGACCCAGTACTTC